Listed here are 13 T cell receptor beta chains from one sample, sequenced in a study of metastatic and nonmetastatic thyroid tumors. All patients were treatment-naive before thyroid surgery. TCRdb re-called the PCR reads via MiXCR. Among tens of thousands of clones, 12% were seen once, and the ten largest hold 7% to 10%. The source material was tumor tissue. These receptors were collected from a female donor with papillary thyroid cancer or a benign thyroid nodule (not recorded which). Some clones in this sample may be carry-over from other donors' samples.

This clone has ten or more counts. The V call is TRBV14, the J call TRBJ2-2, with 8 bases aligning to TRBD2. Germline lookup yields CDR1 SGHDN and CDR2 FVKESK. V shed 1 base and J 8 bases; nucleotides not matched to a gene: 12. The CDR3 is 17 residues long. The CDR3 loop is CASSQVSGAGAIGELFF. Written as DNA, the CDR3 is TGTGCCAGCAGCCAAGTATCTGGAGCGGGAGCGATTGGGGAGCTGTTTTTT.

In its sample, this clone was seen many times. Additional DNA sequences in this sample encode the identical CDR3. The chain has TRBV27 and TRBJ1-1; D is unclear. V was shortened by 5 bases and J by 7 bases, with 14 bases between the two germline ends. The V gene's germline CDR1 is MNHEY and CDR2 SMNVEV (reference sequence). CDR3 length: 13 amino acids. CDR3 nucleotide sequence: TGTGCCAGCAGTCTCCCAGGTCTTAGTGAAGCTTTCTTT. Translating it yields CASSLPGLSEAFF.

In its sample, this clone was seen many times. The genes are TRBV2 and TRBJ2-5; 8 bases align to TRBD2. The CDR3 length is 15 residues. J was trimmed by 3 bases and V by 5 bases; bases with no gene match: 8. CDR1 is SNHLY and CDR2 is FYNNEI in the germline V gene. This chain's CDR3 is CASSSAGEKEETQYF. Here the CDR3 DNA reads TGTGCCAGCAGTTCAGCGGGAGAGAAGGAAGAGACCCAGTACTTC. The full variable domain, its missing parts supplied by reference TRBV2 and TRBJ2-5, is EPEVTQTPSHQVTQMGQEVILRCVPISNHLYFYWYRQILGQKVEFLVSFYNNEISEKSEIFDDQFSVERPDGSNFTLKIRSTKLEDSAMYFCASSSAGEKEETQYFGPGTRLLVL.

This clone was found many times. The V and J genes are TRBV6-1 and TRBJ1-4; D might be TRBD1 (6 bases). The CDR3 covers 15 residues. In germline, CDR1 is MNHNS, CDR2 SASEGT. Trimming took 5 bases from V and 6 from J, leaving 16 bases between them. CDR3 DNA sequence: TGTGCCAGCAGTTCGCAGGGGAAGGTCTATGAAAAACTGTTTTTT. This translates into CASSSQGKVYEKLFF.

This clone was counted at least ten times. This chain uses TRBV10-3 with TRBJ1-2; D is uncertain. Trimming took 2 bases from V and 0 from J, leaving 7 bases between them. Germline V CDR1 and CDR2: ENHRY, SYGVKD. The CDR3 contains 14 residues. The CDR3 nucleotides read TGTGCCATCAGTGAGCAGGATTCTAACTATGGCTACACCTTC. Translating gives CAISEQDSNYGYTF.

This clone was seen at least ten times. The rearrangement joins TRBV28 to TRBJ2-5, with D tentatively TRBD1 (5 bases). Germline CDR1 MDHEN, CDR2 SYDVKM. Trimming took 2 bases from V and 5 from J, leaving 15 bases between them. The CDR3 is made up of 15 amino acids. CDR3 DNA sequence: TGTGCCAGCAGTTTACCCGGCAGGGCAAGGGAGACCCAGTACTTC. It yields the protein CASSLPGRARETQYF.

A few counts support this clone. The V and J genes are TRBV19 and TRBJ2-3; D is perhaps TRBD1 (6 bases). V lost 6 bases and J lost 3, with 10 bases in between. CDR3 size: 13 residues. CDR1 LNHDA and CDR2 SQIVND come from the germline V gene (reference sequence). CDR3: CASSEGETDTQYF. CDR3 nucleotides: TGTGCCAGTAGCGAGGGGGAAACAGATACGCAGTATTTT.

This clone showed up many times. The chain carries TRBV19 and TRBJ2-7; D may be TRBD1 (8 bases). CDR1 is LNHDA, CDR2 SQIVND, per germline (reference sequence). V lost 8 bases and J 3 bases, leaving 26 bases between the germline ends. This CDR3 region has 17 residues. The CDR3 region is CASHPQGAGGGLYEQYF. CDR3 in DNA: TGTGCCAGTCACCCGCAGGGGGCCGGCGGGGGACTCTACGAGCAGTACTTC.

Many counts were recorded for this clone. A read error may explain this, as a much larger clone is one base away. In the same sample, other DNA sequences code for this CDR3. The chain couples TRBV20-1 to TRBJ1-2; tentative D call: TRBD1 (6 bases). The CDR3 is 13 amino acids. CDR1 and CDR2 (germline): DFQATT, SNEGSKA (reference sequence). V lost 5 bases and J lost 6, with 16 bases in between. The CDR3 region is CSAGGGQGHGYTF. For the CDR3, the DNA is TGCAGTGCTGGGGGCGGGCAGGGTCATGGCTACACCTTC.

This clone appeared many times. The chain has TRBV3-1 and TRBJ1-2, with D possibly being TRBD1 (5 bases). CDR3 size: 14 residues. The ends were cut back, 1 base at V and 7 bases at J, with 13 bases in the middle. Looked up from germline, CDR1 is LGHDT and CDR2 is YNNKEL (reference sequence). The CDR3 DNA sequence: TGTGCCAGCAGCCAAGCGGGCAGGGAATCTGGCTACACCTTC. Its translation: CASSQAGRESGYTF.

This clone appeared many times. CDR3: CASSYRRPINSGNTIYF. CDR3 DNA: TGTGCCAGCAGTTACAGGAGGCCCATAAACTCTGGAAACACCATATATTTT. The chain joins TRBV6-6 to TRBJ1-3; D is undetermined. The CDR3 spans 17 residues. Germline V CDR1 and CDR2: MNHNY, SVGAGI (reference sequence). V lost 2 bases to trimming and J lost 0 bases, with 14 bases between them.

This clone was counted only a few times. A much larger clone differs from this one at a single base, so this may be a read error. This specimen includes other DNA sequences encoding the same CDR3. The chain employs TRBV28 and TRBJ2-1; 10 bases match TRBD2. The junction had 12 bases not matched to a gene; V was cut back by 2 bases and J by 8 bases. Germline values: CDR1 MDHEN, CDR2 SYDVKM. The CDR3 loop spans 17 amino acids. CDR3 loop: CASSLILSGRANHEQFF. The CDR3, as DNA: TGTGCCAGCAGTTTAATCCTCAGCGGGAGGGCTAACCATGAGCAGTTCTTC.

In its sample, this clone was seen many times. V is TRBV5-4 and J is TRBJ2-7; weak D call: TRBD1 (5 bases). The CDR3 sequence is 12 residues long. Germline values: CDR1 SGHNT, CDR2 YYREEE (reference sequence). V was trimmed by 5 bases and J by 7 bases, leaving 13 bases between them. CDR3 region: CASSQDSLEQYF. CDR3 DNA sequence: TGTGCCAGCAGTCAAGACAGCCTGGAGCAGTACTTC.